This is a list of T cell receptor beta chains from one sample in a study of immune evolution from preneoplasia to lung adenocarcinoma. Sequencing was performed with immunoSEQ multiplex PCR; in TCRdb, only in-frame clones are kept and a portion is missing. The sample holds around 20,000 clones, 60% to 80% seen once. Sequences were obtained from FFPE invasive lung adenocarcinoma tissue. The receptor set was obtained from a person aged 55 to 75 with lung adenocarcinoma. CDR3s include the opening cysteine and the closing phenylalanine or tryptophan. The D gene is left open where the match is weak. The size field is filled for only some rows; it gives once, few, many or a size class.

V gene,J gene,clone size,D gene,CDR3 DNA,CDR3 protein
TRBV5-8,TRBJ2-7,NA,TRBD1,TGTGCCAGCAGCATAGGACAGGATTCGGAGGAGCAGTACTTC,CASSIGQDSEEQYF
TRBV5-5,TRBJ1-5,NA,TRBD1,TGTGCCAGCAGCTTAGCCGGGACAGGGGTGAATCAGCCCCAGCATTTT,CASSLAGTGVNQPQHF
TRBV5-1,TRBJ2-7,NA,TRBD1,TGCGCCAGCAGCTTGGGACAGGGAAACCTCTACGAGCAGTACTTC,CASSLGQGNLYEQYF
TRBV28,TRBJ1-5,once,TRBD1,TGTGCCAGCGTTACTGTCCAGGGGGACCAGCATTTT,CASVTVQGDQHF
TRBV7-7,TRBJ2-3,NA,TRBD2,TGTGCCAGCAGCTTAGGGGCCTCCGGACTAGCGGGGGGAGATACGCAGTATTTT,CASSLGASGLAGGDTQYF
TRBV29-1,TRBJ2-4,few,TRBD1,TGCAGCGGGCGACAGGGTTGGAACATTCAGTACTTC,CSGRQGWNIQYF
TRBV7-9,TRBJ2-1,NA,NA,TGTGCCAGCAGCCGTGACGCGCCCGCAACGTATAATGAGCAGTTCTTC,CASSRDAPATYNEQFF
TRBV11-2,TRBJ2-1,few,NA,TGTGCCAGCAGCTTAGATAAAAGGTTGGTCTTCTTC,CASSLDKRLVFF
TRBV15,TRBJ2-5,NA,NA,TGTGCCACCAGCCCACGATACCAAGAGACCCAGTACTTC,CATSPRYQETQYF
TRBV7-9,TRBJ2-2,NA,NA,TGTGCCAGCAGCTTAGGGAGGCGCCGGAACACCGGGGAGCTGTTTTTT,CASSLGRRRNTGELFF
TRBV4-1,TRBJ2-5,NA,TRBD2,TGCGCCAGCAGCCAAGAATCAGCGGGAGGGCTTGAGACCCAGTACTTC,CASSQESAGGLETQYF
TRBV10-3,TRBJ2-1,NA,TRBD2,TGTGCCATCAAGGACCGGGAGGTCATAACTAATGAGCAGTTCTTC,CAIKDREVITNEQFF
TRBV5-1,TRBJ1-2,NA,TRBD1,TGCGCCAGCAGCTACGGACAGGGAACCTATGGCTACACCTTC,CASSYGQGTYGYTF
TRBV7-9,TRBJ2-2,few,NA,TGTGCCAGCAGCTTAGGGGGGACCGGGGAGCTGTTTTTT,CASSLGGTGELFF
TRBV5-4,TRBJ1-5,NA,NA,TGTGCCAGCAGCTTGGACGGGGGCCGCATTGGAGCCCAGCATTTT,CASSLDGGRIGAQHF
TRBV19,TRBJ2-3,NA,TRBD1,TGTGCCAGTAGTACCAGACAGGGGGTGACAGATACGCAGTATTTT,CASSTRQGVTDTQYF
TRBV19,TRBJ2-7,NA,NA,TGTGCCAGTAGCCCGATCAGAGAAGCGTTCAACGAGCAGTACTTC,CASSPIREAFNEQYF
TRBV11-2,TRBJ2-3,NA,TRBD2,TGTGCCAGCAGCTTAGAGGTCGGGTCTAGCGGGACCACAGATACGCAGTATTTT,CASSLEVGSSGTTDTQYF
TRBV23-1,TRBJ1-2,few,NA,TGCGCCAGCAGTCCCTTGCACCCGAGGAATACGGGTAAGTCGTGCTATGGCTACACCTTC,CASSPLHPRNTGKSCYGYTF
TRBV6-5,TRBJ2-3,NA,NA,TGTGCCAGCAGTTACTCGGCCAACTCAGGCACAGATACGCAGTATTTT,CASSYSANSGTDTQYF
TRBV4-1,TRBJ1-5,NA,TRBD1,TGCGCCAGCAGCACCCGGACAGGCAGGGGTCAGCCCCAGCATTTT,CASSTRTGRGQPQHF
TRBV5-6,TRBJ2-3,NA,NA,TGTGCCAGCAGCTTGACCGGCACAGATACGCAGTATTTT,CASSLTGTDTQYF
TRBV7-2,TRBJ1-5,NA,NA,TGTGCCACCCAGGAGGGACCGGGGCAGCCCCAGCATTTT,CATQEGPGQPQHF
TRBV19,TRBJ1-5,NA,TRBD1,TGTGCCAGTAGTATAGGGGGGACAGCCTTTTATAGCAATCAGCCCCAGCATTTT,CASSIGGTAFYSNQPQHF
TRBV7-8,TRBJ2-7,NA,TRBD2,TGTGCCAGCAGCTTTTCTCGGACTAGCGGTGACTACGAGCAGTACTTC,CASSFSRTSGDYEQYF
TRBV5-4,TRBJ2-6,NA,NA,TGTGCCAGCAGCCCTCGGGGTACTTCTGGGGCCAACGTCCTGACTTTC,CASSPRGTSGANVLTF
TRBV7-8,TRBJ1-5,NA,NA,TGTGCCAGCAGCTTAGCGGAGGGGGAAGATCAGCCCCAGCATTTT,CASSLAEGEDQPQHF
TRBV7-9,TRBJ2-3,NA,NA,TGTGCCAGCAGCAGAGGAGTCGGGGTAGGAGATACGCAGTATTTT,CASSRGVGVGDTQYF